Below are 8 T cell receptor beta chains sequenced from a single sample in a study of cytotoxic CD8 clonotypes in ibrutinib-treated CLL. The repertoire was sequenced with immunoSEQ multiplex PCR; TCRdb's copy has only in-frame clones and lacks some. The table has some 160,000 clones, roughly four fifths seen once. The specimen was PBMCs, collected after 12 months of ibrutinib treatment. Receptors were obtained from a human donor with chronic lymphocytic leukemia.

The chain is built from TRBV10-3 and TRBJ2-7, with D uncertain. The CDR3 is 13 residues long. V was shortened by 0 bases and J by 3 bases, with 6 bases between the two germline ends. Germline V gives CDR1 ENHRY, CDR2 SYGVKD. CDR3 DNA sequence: TGTGCCATCAGTGAGTCACGAGGCTACGAGCAGTACTTC. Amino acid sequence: CAISESRGYEQYF.

CDR3 coding DNA: TGTGCCAGCAGCCTAGGACTAGCCGGAACCGGGGAGCTGTTTTTT. Residues: CASSLGLAGTGELFF. This chain connects TRBV7-2 to TRBJ2-2, with TRBD2 matching 8 bases. Per germline, CDR1 SGHTA and CDR2 FQGNSA. The V gene end was trimmed by 5 bases and the J gene end by 5 bases; junction bases not matched to a gene: 7. The CDR3 contains 15 residues. Full variable domain (remainder filled in from reference TRBV7-2 and TRBJ2-2): GAGVSQSPSNKVTEKGKDVELRCDPISGHTALYWYRQSLGQGLEFLIYFQGNSAPDKSGLPSDRFSAERTGGSVSTLTIQRTQQEDSAVYLCASSLGLAGTGELFFGEGSRLTVL.

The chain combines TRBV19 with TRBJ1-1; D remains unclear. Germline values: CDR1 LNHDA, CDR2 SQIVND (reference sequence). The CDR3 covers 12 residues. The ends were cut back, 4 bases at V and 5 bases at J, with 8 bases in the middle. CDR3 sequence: CASSTWRTEAFF. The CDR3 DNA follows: TGTGCCAGTAGTACGTGGCGAACTGAAGCTTTCTTT.

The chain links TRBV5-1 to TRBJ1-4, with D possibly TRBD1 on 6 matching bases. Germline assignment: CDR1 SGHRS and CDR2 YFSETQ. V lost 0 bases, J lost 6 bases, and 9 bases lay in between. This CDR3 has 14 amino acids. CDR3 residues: CASSLGGADEKLFF. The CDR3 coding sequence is TGCGCCAGCAGCTTGGGGGGGGCCGATGAAAAACTGTTTTTT.

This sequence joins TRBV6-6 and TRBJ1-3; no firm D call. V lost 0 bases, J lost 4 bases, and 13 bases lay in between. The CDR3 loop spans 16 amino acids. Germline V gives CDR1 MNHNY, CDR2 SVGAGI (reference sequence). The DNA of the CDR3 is TGTGCCAGCAGTTACTCGGTCGCGGGCCCCGGAAACACCATATATTTT. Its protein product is CASSYSVAGPGNTIYF.

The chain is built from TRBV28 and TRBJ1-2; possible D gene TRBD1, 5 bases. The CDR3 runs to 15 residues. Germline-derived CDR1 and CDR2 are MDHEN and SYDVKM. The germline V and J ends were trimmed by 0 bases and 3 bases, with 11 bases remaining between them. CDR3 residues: CASSLWGRVDYGYTF. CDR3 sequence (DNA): TGTGCCAGCAGTTTATGGGGCAGGGTGGACTATGGCTACACCTTC.

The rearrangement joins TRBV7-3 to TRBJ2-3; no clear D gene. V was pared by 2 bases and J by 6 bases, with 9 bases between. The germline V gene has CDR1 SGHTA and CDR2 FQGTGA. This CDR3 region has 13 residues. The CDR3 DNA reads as TGTGCCAGCAGCTTAGTTCCCCGGGATACGCAGTATTTT. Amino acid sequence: CASSLVPRDTQYF. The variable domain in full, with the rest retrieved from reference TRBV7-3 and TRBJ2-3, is GAGVSQTPSNKVTEKGKYVELRCDPISGHTALYWYRQSLGQGPEFLIYFQGTGAADDSGLPNDRFFAVRPEGSVSTLKIQRTERGDSAVYLCASSLVPRDTQYFGPGTRLTVL.

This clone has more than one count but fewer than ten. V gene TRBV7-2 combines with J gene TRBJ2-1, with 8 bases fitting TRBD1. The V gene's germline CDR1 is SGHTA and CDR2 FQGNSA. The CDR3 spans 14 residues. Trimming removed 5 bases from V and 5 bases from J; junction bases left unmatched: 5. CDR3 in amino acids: CASSRDRNNNEQFF. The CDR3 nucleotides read TGTGCCAGCAGCCGGGACAGGAACAACAATGAGCAGTTCTTC.